These 22 T cell receptor beta chains came from one sample sequenced in a study of blood T cell repertoires in COVID-19 (dated by TCRdb to 2018 to 2021). Libraries were constructed by the immunoSEQ multiplex PCR assay. Entries here come from immuneACCESS through TCRdb and include only in-frame sequences with V and J called. Some clones fail to appear in such tables; in the studies checked, an unresolved V gene covers under half of the shortfall, and the cause of the remainder is unknown. This sample lists some 400,000 clones; approximately 93% were detected once. More than 0.85% of the sample comes from the top ten. What was sequenced was PBMCs or T cells enriched from blood (not recorded which). The receptors were gathered from a woman between 40 and 55 years old who had been exposed to COVID-19.

The chain carries TRBV9 and TRBJ2-3; TRBD2 aligns across 9 bases. With 2 bases clipped from V and 3 bases from J, the junction kept 16 bases outside the gene matches. Germline values: CDR1 SGDLS, CDR2 YYNGEE. The CDR3 loop spans 19 amino acids. In DNA form, the CDR3 reads TGTGCCAGCAGCGTGGACGGGACTAGCTTACGTTTATGGACAGATACGCAGTATTTT. Residues: CASSVDGTSLRLWTDTQYF.

CDR3 residues: CASSPRIGAYNEQFF. In DNA form, the CDR3 reads TGTGCCAGCAGCCCCCGAATCGGGGCCTACAATGAGCAGTTCTTC. This sequence joins TRBV7-6 and TRBJ2-1; possible D gene TRBD2, 5 bases. V shed 5 bases and J shed 2 bases, with 13 bases lying between them. The CDR3 is 15 residues long. Germline V lookup: CDR1 SGHVS, CDR2 FNYEAQ.

This rearrangement joins TRBV6-5 to TRBJ2-7; 8 bases are shared with TRBD2. This CDR3 has 13 amino acids. V gave up 8 bases and J gave up 3 bases; unmatched junction bases: 6. Germline lookup yields CDR1 MNHEY and CDR2 SVGAGI. CDR3 DNA: TGTGCCAGCCGGGGGGGAGGGGGCTACGAGCAGTACTTC. Protein: CASRGGGGYEQYF.

This rearrangement joins TRBV30 to TRBJ1-3, with TRBD1 identical over 9 bases. This CDR3 spans 14 amino acids. The ends lost 5 bases at V and 3 bases at J; junction bases unmatched: 5. The germline gives CDR1 GTSNPN, CDR2 SVGIG (reference sequence). As DNA, the CDR3 is TGTGCCTGGTCTACAGGGGGCAGTGGAAACACCATATATTTT. Its translation: CAWSTGGSGNTIYF.

This clone was seen a single time. The CDR3 DNA reads as TGTGCCAGCAACCATGACAGGGGGTACGAGCAGTACTTC. This encodes CASNHDRGYEQYF. This chain uses TRBV27 with TRBJ2-7, with TRBD1 identical over 9 bases. CDR1 and CDR2 from the germline V gene are MNHEY and SMNVEV (reference sequence). V gave up 7 bases and J gave up 4 bases; unmatched junction bases: 5. This CDR3 contains 13 residues.

The chain carries TRBV19 and TRBJ2-1, with TRBD1 matching 12 bases. Germline CDR1 and CDR2: LNHDA and SQIVND (reference sequence). The CDR3 spans 16 residues. V lost 6 bases to trimming and J lost 7 bases; unmatched junction nucleotides: 10. DNA for the CDR3: TGTGCCAGTAGCAAGGCGGGACAGGGGGCAAGGAATGAGCAGTTCTTC. It specifies CASSKAGQGARNEQFF.

This clone was counted between two and nine times. V and J are TRBV2 and TRBJ1-2; 7 nucleotides line up with TRBD1. This CDR3 spans 14 amino acids. J lost 1 base, V lost 6 bases, and 5 bases had no gene match. Looked up from germline, CDR1 is SNHLY and CDR2 is FYNNEI. The CDR3 sequence: CASRTGVLNYGYTF. Here the CDR3 DNA reads TGTGCCAGCAGAACAGGGGTCCTTAACTATGGCTACACCTTC.

The rearrangement joins TRBV7-3 to TRBJ2-4; D is possibly TRBD2 (7 bases). V was pared by 5 bases and J by 8 bases, with 19 bases between. CDR3 length equals 15 residues. CDR1 is SGHTA and CDR2 is FQGTGA in the germline V gene. CDR3 DNA sequence: TGTGCCAGCAGCCTATTTGGGGGGGCGACGGACATTCAGTACTTC. Residues: CASSLFGGATDIQYF.

This chain joins TRBV6-2 or TRBV6-3 and TRBJ2-7, with D possibly TRBD2 on 5 matching bases. V gave up 4 bases and J gave up 5 bases, with 21 bases separating them. This CDR3 has 16 amino acids. Germline assignment: CDR1 MNHEY and CDR2 SVGEGT. CDR3 protein: CASSFPSVGASHEQYF. As DNA, the CDR3 is TGTGCCAGCAGTTTCCCTTCGGTGGGAGCATCCCACGAGCAGTACTTC.

The V and J genes are TRBV30 and TRBJ2-7, with 9 positions matching TRBD2. The CDR3 is made up of 11 amino acids. Germline V gene data show CDR1 as GTSNPN and CDR2 as SVGIG (reference sequence). The V segment lost 7 bases and the J segment 3 bases; nucleotides outside the gene matches: 1. The chain's CDR3 is CALTSGYEQYF. DNA of the CDR3: TGTGCCTTGACTAGCGGCTACGAGCAGTACTTC.

The chain carries TRBV1 and TRBJ2-1; the listed D gene, TRBD1, was not tested against the DNA. TRBV1 is classified as a pseudogene. The CDR3 length is 17 residues. The CDR3 loop is CTSSQDMLTPRGNEQFF. The CDR3 nucleotides read TGCACCAGCAGCCAAGATATGTTGACACCGAGGGGGAATGAGCAGTTCTTC.

J is TRBJ1-1 and V is TRBV10-2; possibly TRBD1 for D (6 bases). The V gene lost 6 bases and the J gene lost 5 bases, with 16 bases spanning the gap. The CDR3 loop spans 14 amino acids. The germline V gene has CDR1 WSHSY and CDR2 SAAADI. The CDR3 loop is CASSPRGGETEAFF. The CDR3 nucleotides read TGCGCCAGCAGCCCCAGAGGGGGGGAAACTGAAGCTTTCTTT.

V and J are TRBV27 and TRBJ1-5; D gene ambiguous. The germline CDR1 and CDR2 sequences are MNHEY and SMNVEV (reference sequence). V lost 2 bases and J lost 5, with 7 bases in between. The CDR3 covers 13 residues. In nucleotides, the CDR3 is TGTGCCAGCAGTTTACTATCTGATCAGCCCCAGCATTTT. This sequence encodes CASSLLSDQPQHF.

This clone was found a few times. The gene calls are TRBV6-8 and TRBJ2-2, with D maybe TRBD1 (5 bases). The CDR3 spans 16 residues. The germline CDR1 and CDR2 sequences are MNHGY and SAAAGT. V lost 2 bases, J lost 8 bases, and 18 bases lay in between. CDR3 nucleotide sequence: TGTGCCAGCAGTTACGACCGACAGTCTTTGGGGGGGGAGCTGTTTTTT. It codes for CASSYDRQSLGGELFF.

The chain is built from TRBV27 and TRBJ1-2, with TRBD1 matching over 7 bases. Germline CDR1 reads MNHEY; CDR2 reads SMNVEV (reference sequence). The V segment lost 4 bases and the J segment 4 bases; nucleotides outside the gene matches: 3. The CDR3 covers 13 residues. The CDR3 sequence is CASSSPGGYGYTF. In DNA form, the CDR3 reads TGTGCCAGCAGTTCCCCAGGGGGCTATGGCTACACCTTC.

The gene calls are TRBV29-1 and TRBJ2-7; TRBD1 aligns across 11 bases. The V gene end was trimmed by 7 bases and the J gene end by 4 bases; junction bases not matched to a gene: 6. CDR3 length: 13 residues. Germline lookup yields CDR1 SQVTM and CDR2 ANQGSEA. CDR3 nucleotide sequence: TGCAGCGCCGGACAGGGGGCGCGGTACGAGCAGTACTTC. Amino acid sequence: CSAGQGARYEQYF.

This chain connects TRBV20-1 to TRBJ2-2; TRBD2 matches 9 bases. Germline V gene lookup returns CDR1 DFQATT and CDR2 SNEGSKA (reference sequence). With V trimmed by 3 bases and J by 2 bases, 4 bases remained unmatched. The CDR3 has 15 residues. CDR3 in DNA: TGCAGTGCTAGTAGCGGGAGTAGAAACACCGGGGAGCTGTTTTTT. This gives the protein CSASSGSRNTGELFF.

The chain joins TRBV30 to TRBJ2-2, with D possibly matching TRBD2 (7 bases). The germline V gene has CDR1 GTSNPN and CDR2 SVGIG (reference sequence). Deletions cut 2 bases from V and 6 bases from J, with 16 bases between. The CDR3 is 15 amino acids. CDR3 coding DNA: TGTGCCTGGAGTTCGGGGGGCAAGGGTGCCGGGGAGCTGTTTTTT. This codes for CAWSSGGKGAGELFF.

The chain joins TRBV14 to TRBJ2-7; D call uncertain. The V end lost 0 bases, the J end lost 0 bases, and 6 bases lay between the germline ends. CDR1 is SGHDN, CDR2 FVKESK, per germline. The CDR3 has 14 residues. The CDR3 spells CASSQEQSSYEQYF. CDR3 nucleotide sequence: TGTGCCAGCAGCCAAGAACAAAGCTCCTACGAGCAGTACTTC. The full variable domain, with the rest looked up from reference TRBV14 and TRBJ2-7, is EAGVTQFPSHSVIEKGQTVTLRCDPISGHDNLYWYRRVMGKEIKFLLHFVKESKQDESGMPNNRFLAERTGGTYSTLKVQPAELEDSGVYFCASSQEQSSYEQYFGPGTRLTVT.

V gene TRBV19 combines with J gene TRBJ1-1; tentative D call: TRBD1 (6 bases). The germline V gene encodes CDR1 LNHDA and CDR2 SQIVND (reference sequence). Trimming took 4 bases from V and 5 from J, leaving 11 bases between them. There are 13 residues in the CDR3. The CDR3 DNA follows: TGTGCCAGTAGTACGCAGGGGACGACTGAAGCTTTCTTT. This gives the protein CASSTQGTTEAFF.

This chain links TRBV7-9 with TRBJ1-2; the D is unclear. V dropped 5 bases and J dropped 3 bases, with 7 bases sitting between them. Germline V gene sequence: CDR1 SEHNR, CDR2 FQNEAQ (reference sequence). CDR3 length equals 12 residues. The chain's CDR3 is CASSNRDYGYTF. The CDR3 DNA sequence: TGTGCCAGCAGCAACCGGGACTATGGCTACACCTTC.

V usage is TRBV7-8 and J usage is TRBJ2-1; the match to TRBD1 covers 7 bases. V lost 5 bases to trimming and J lost 7 bases; unmatched junction nucleotides: 20. The V gene's germline CDR1 is SGHVS and CDR2 FQNEAQ. The CDR3 contains 18 residues. CDR3 in DNA: TGTGCCAGCAGCGCTCCTTTACGCCACAGGGGAAGTAGGAATGAGCAGTTCTTC. Encoded protein: CASSAPLRHRGSRNEQFF.